The entry below describes one TCR beta chain. Its recognized antigen is unknown. No quality values exist for individual bases; no much larger clone is one base distant. The CDR3, cysteine through phenylalanine, is 15 amino acids long. The only DNA kept is the CDR3, 45 bases in frame from the first base. CDR1 SGDLS and CDR2 YYNGEE are derived from the germline V gene. Trimming takes 1 base off V and 4 bases off J; junction bases not matched to a gene: 1. The entry originates in a study of control samples from healthy donors and cancer patients (dated by TCRdb to 2018 to 2021). Receptor libraries were prepared by the immunoSEQ multiplex PCR assay. TCRdb provides this immuneACCESS table in a form limited to in-frame rearrangements. Some clones are lacking; in checked studies, under half of them reflect an unresolved V gene, and why the rest are absent is not known. The sample includes 85,000 to 95,000 clones, with 88% observed a single time. Approximately 14% of the sample lies in the top ten.

The sequencing input was blood. The sequence derives from a woman in her seventies in good health. This receptor chain uses TRBV9 and TRBJ2-1; the junction holds 11 bases that match TRBD2. The nucleotide sequence reads as follows: TGTGCCAGCAGCGTACTAGCGGGGGGATACAATGAGCAGTTCTTC. Translated, it reads CASSVLAGGYNEQFF. The CDR3, completed at both ends by the reference TRBV9 and TRBJ2-1 genes, gives the full variable domain DSGVTQTPKHLITATGQRVTLRCSPRSGDLSVYWYQQSLDQGLQFLIQYYNGEERAKGNILERFSAQQFPDLHSELNLSSLELGDSALYFCASSVLAGGYNEQFFGPGTRLTVL.